This record concerns one TCR beta chain sequence. Its antigen is not identified. Sequencing used immunoSEQ multiplex PCR; TCRdb keeps in-frame clones, though not all of them. The data show approximately 76,000 clones, with 94% seen just once and roughly 11% held by the top ten. These data originate in a study of OX40 agonist ivuxolimab in advanced cancers. On the study more broadly: Every patient in dose escalation had hepatocellular carcinoma, melanoma, renal cell or head and neck cancer. Two cutaneous melanoma patients and one hepatocellular carcinoma patient, three in all, had partial responses.

Notes on the study in general: CD4+ and CD8+ T cells in blood underwent clonal expansion by week 6 at 0.1 to 3.0 mg/kg.

This CDR3 spans 18 amino acids. Germline V CDR1 and CDR2: SGHAT, FQNNGV. The germline V and J ends were trimmed by 5 bases and 0 bases, with 20 bases remaining between them. This TCR was sampled from an adult with an advanced solid tumor such as melanoma, head and neck, liver or kidney cancer. The chain carries TRBV11-2 and TRBJ1-3; TRBD1 is a possible D gene (5 bases). The specimen was CD4+ or CD8+ T cells sorted from blood, collected in a trial of the OX40 agonist ivuxolimab. CDR3 DNA sequence: TGTGCCAGCAGCCGGGGGGACTGGAGATCAGCCTCTGGAAACACCATATATTTT. As protein: CASSRGDWRSASGNTIYF.